This note documents a single T cell receptor beta chain sequence. In TCRdb, the 5' RACE reads were re-called with MiXCR into one record per CDR3 protein. In the table there are nearly 350,000 distinct CDR3 sequences, about an eighth of which are singletons. The data were obtained in a study of T-cell memory formation after mild COVID-19. Germline values: CDR1 SGHTA, CDR2 FQGTGA. The CDR3 sequence is 14 residues long. V shed 5 bases, J shed 4 bases, and the junction held 5 bases outside the gene matches. The V and J genes are TRBV7-3 and TRBJ1-1; 9 bases agree with TRBD1. The specimen sequenced was PBMCs or a T cell subset sorted from them (not recorded which). This receptor was taken from a man between 18 and 29 years old who had mild COVID-19 (a few samples of this study predate the infection). Cell type and time point are not known. The DNA of the CDR3 is TGTGCCAGCAGCCCTGAGACAGGGGGCACTGAAGCTTTCTTT. This sequence encodes CASSPETGGTEAFF. The variable domain in full, completed from reference TRBV7-3 and TRBJ1-1, reads GAGVSQTPSNKVTEKGKYVELRCDPISGHTALYWYRQSLGQGPEFLIYFQGTGAADDSGLPNDRFFAVRPEGSVSTLKIQRTERGDSAVYLCASSPETGGTEAFFGQGTRLTVV.